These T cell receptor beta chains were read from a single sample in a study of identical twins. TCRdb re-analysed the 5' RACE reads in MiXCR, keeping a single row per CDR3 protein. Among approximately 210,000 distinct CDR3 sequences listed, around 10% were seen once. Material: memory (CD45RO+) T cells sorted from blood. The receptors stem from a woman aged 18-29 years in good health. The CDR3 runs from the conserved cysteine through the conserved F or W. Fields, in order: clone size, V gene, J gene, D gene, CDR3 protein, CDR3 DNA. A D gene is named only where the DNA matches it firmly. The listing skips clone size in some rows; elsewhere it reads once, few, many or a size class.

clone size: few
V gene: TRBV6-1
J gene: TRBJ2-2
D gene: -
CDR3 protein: CASIKDRNTGELFF
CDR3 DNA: TGTGCCAGCATCAAGGACAGAAACACCGGGGAGCTGTTTTTT

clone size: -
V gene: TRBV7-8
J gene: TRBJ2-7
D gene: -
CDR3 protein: CASSLDRENEQYF
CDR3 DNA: TGTGCCAGCAGCTTAGACAGGGAGAACGAGCAGTACTTC

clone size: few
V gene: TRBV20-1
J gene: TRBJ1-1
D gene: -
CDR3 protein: CSARNRRNTEAFF
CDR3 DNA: TGCAGTGCTAGAAACAGACGGAACACTGAAGCTTTCTTT

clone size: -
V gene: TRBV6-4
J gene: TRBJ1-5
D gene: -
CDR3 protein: CANPGSQHF
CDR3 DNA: TGTGCCAACCCCGGGTCCCAGCATTTT

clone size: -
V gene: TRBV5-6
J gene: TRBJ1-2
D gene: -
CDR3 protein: CASSVPGANYGYTF
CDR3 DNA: TGTGCCAGCAGCGTACCAGGGGCTAACTATGGCTACACCTTC

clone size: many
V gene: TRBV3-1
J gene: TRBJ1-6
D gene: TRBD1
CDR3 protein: CASSQYRDSNSPLHF
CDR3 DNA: TGTGCCAGCAGCCAGTACCGGGACAGCAATTCACCCCTCCACTTT

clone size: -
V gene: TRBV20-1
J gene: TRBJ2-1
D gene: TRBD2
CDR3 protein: CSAPSRASGRNEQFF
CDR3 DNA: TGCAGTGCGCCCTCGCGGGCTAGCGGGAGGAATGAGCAGTTCTTC

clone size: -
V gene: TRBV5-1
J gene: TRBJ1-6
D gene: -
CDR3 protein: CASSFKETNSPLHF
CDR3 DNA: TGCGCCAGCAGCTTCAAGGAGACGAATTCACCCCTCCACTTT

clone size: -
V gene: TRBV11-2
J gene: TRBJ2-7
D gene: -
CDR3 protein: CASSLEGGSYEQYF
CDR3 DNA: TGTGCCAGCAGCTTAGAGGGGGGTTCCTACGAGCAGTACTTC

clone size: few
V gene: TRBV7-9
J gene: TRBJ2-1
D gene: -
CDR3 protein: CASSSREDYNEQFF
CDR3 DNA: TGTGCCAGCAGCTCCCGAGAGGACTACAATGAGCAGTTCTTC

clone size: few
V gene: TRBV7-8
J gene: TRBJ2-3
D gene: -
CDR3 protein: CASSFNPGHTTDTQYF
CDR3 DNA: TGTGCCAGCAGCTTTAACCCCGGCCACACAACCGATACGCAGTATTTT

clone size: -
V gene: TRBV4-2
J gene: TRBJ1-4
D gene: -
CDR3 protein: CASSHGSQGTNEKLFF
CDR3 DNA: TGTGCCAGCAGCCATGGGTCACAGGGAACTAATGAAAAACTGTTTTTT

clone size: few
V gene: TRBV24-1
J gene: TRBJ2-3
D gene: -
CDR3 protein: CATSDRATDTQYF
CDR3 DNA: TGTGCCACCAGTGATCGGGCCACAGATACGCAGTATTTT

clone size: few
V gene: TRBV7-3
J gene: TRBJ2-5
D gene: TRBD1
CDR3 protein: CASSFDGTGGAETQYF
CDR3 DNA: TGTGCCAGCAGCTTTGACGGGACAGGGGGTGCGGAGACCCAGTACTTC

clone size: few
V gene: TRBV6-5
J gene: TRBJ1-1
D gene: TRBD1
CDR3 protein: CASSSTGGQGWTEAFF
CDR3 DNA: TGTGCCAGCAGTTCCACCGGGGGACAGGGGTGGACTGAAGCTTTCTTT

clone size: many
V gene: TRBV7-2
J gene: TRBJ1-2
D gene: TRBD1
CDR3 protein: CASSLGGTGNYGYTF
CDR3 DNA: TGTGCCAGCAGCTTAGGGGGGACAGGGAACTATGGCTACACCTTC

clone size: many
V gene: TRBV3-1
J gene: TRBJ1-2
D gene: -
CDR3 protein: CASSPRNAYGYTF
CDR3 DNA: TGTGCCAGCAGCCCTAGGAACGCCTATGGCTACACCTTC

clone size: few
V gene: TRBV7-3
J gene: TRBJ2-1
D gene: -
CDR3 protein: CASSLLGPDNEQFF
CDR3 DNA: TGTGCCAGCAGCTTACTGGGTCCCGACAATGAGCAGTTCTTC

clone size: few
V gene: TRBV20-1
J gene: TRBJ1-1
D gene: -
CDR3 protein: CSARDLSLRYTEAFF
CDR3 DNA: TGCAGTGCTAGAGATCTTTCCCTGAGGTACACTGAAGCTTTCTTT

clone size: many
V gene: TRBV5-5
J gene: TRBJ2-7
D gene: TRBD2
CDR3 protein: CASSPAGAYEQYF
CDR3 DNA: TGTGCCAGCAGCCCCGCGGGAGCCTACGAGCAGTACTTC

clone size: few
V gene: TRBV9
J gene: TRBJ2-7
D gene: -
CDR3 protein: CASSVGARGAYEQYF
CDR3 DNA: TGTGCCAGCAGCGTAGGTGCCAGGGGGGCGTACGAGCAGTACTTC

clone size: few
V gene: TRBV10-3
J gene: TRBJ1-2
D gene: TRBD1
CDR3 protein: CAISERQGEAGYTF
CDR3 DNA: TGTGCCATCAGTGAGAGACAGGGAGAGGCTGGCTACACCTTC

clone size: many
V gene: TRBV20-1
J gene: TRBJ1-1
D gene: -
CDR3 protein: CSASHTIENTEAFF
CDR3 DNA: TGCAGTGCTAGCCATACGATAGAGAACACTGAAGCTTTCTTT

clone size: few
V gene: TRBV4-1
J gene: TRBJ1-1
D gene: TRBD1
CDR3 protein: CASSYLTGGPEAFF
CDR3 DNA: TGCGCCAGCAGCTACTTGACAGGGGGGCCTGAAGCTTTCTTT

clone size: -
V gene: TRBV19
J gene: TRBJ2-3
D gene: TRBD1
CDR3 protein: CASSNGGTASTDTQYF
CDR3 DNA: TGTGCCAGTAGTAATGGTGGGACAGCAAGCACAGATACGCAGTATTTT

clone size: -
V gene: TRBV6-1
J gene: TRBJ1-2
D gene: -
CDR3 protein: CASSRLGGSDGYTF
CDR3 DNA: TGTGCCAGCAGCCGGCTGGGCGGGTCTGATGGCTACACCTTC

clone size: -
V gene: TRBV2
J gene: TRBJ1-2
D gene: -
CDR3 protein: CASSEAQGLSYTF
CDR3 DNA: TGTGCCAGCAGTGAAGCGCAGGGACTGAGCTACACCTTC

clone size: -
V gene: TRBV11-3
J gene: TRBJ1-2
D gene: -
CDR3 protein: CASGGEVALGYTF
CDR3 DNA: TGTGCCAGCGGGGGCGAGGTAGCACTGGGCTACACCTTC

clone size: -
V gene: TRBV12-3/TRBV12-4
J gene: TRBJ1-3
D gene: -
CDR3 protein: CASSALVGFGNTIYF
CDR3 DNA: TGTGCCAGCAGTGCCTTGGTGGGCTTCGGAAACACCATATATTTT

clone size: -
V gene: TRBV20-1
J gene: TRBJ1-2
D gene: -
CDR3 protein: CIAGDDYGYTF
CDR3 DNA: TGCATTGCAGGAGACGACTATGGCTACACCTTC

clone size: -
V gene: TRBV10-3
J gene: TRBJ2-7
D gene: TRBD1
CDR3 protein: CAIRDGQGMYEQYF
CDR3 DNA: TGTGCCATCAGGGATGGACAGGGGATGTACGAGCAGTACTTC

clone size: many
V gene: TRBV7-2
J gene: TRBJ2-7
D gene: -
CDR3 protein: CASSLKHGPYEQYF
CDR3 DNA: TGTGCCAGCAGCTTAAAGCACGGGCCCTACGAGCAGTACTTC

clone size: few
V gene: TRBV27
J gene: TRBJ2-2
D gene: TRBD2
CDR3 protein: CASSLSQTSGTVGELFF
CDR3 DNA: TGTGCCAGCAGTTTATCCCAGACTAGCGGGACGGTCGGGGAGCTGTTTTTT

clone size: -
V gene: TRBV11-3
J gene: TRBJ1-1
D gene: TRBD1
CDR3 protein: CASRTGFTEAFF
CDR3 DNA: TGTGCCAGCAGGACAGGGTTCACTGAAGCTTTCTTT

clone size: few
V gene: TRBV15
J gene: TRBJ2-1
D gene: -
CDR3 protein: CATSRDNSGYNEQFF
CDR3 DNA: TGTGCCACCAGCAGAGATAATAGCGGCTACAATGAGCAGTTCTTC

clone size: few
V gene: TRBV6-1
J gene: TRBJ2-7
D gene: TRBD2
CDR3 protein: CASRIRTSGASYEQYF
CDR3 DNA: TGTGCCAGCAGGATCAGGACTAGCGGAGCCTCCTACGAGCAGTACTTC

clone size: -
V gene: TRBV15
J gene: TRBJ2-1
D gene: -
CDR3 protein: CATSRSMGPSYNEQFF
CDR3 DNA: TGTGCCACCAGCAGATCTATGGGGCCCTCCTACAATGAGCAGTTCTTC

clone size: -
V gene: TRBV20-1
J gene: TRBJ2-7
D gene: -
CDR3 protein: CSASRQALEQYF
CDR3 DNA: TGCAGTGCTAGCAGACAGGCGCTGGAGCAGTACTTC

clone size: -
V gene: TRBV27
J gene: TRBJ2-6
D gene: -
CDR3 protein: CASSFTTGNSGANVLTF
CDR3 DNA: TGTGCCAGCAGTTTTACTACAGGGAACTCTGGGGCCAACGTCCTGACTTTC

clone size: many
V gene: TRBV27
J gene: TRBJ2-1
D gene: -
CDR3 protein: CASSVDRVRDEQFF
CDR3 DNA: TGTGCCAGCAGTGTCGATAGGGTTCGGGATGAGCAGTTCTTC

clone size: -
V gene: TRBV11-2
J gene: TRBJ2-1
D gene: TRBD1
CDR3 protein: CASRRTGGGYNEQFF
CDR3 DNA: TGTGCCAGCAGGAGGACAGGGGGAGGCTACAATGAGCAGTTCTTC

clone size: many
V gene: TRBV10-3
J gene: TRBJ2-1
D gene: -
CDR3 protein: CAIRPLPGHSYNEQFF
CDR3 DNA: TGTGCCATCAGACCCCTTCCAGGCCACTCCTACAATGAGCAGTTCTTC

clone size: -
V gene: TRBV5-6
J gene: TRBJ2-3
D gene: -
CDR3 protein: CASSFWGTAQDTQYF
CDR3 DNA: TGTGCCAGCAGCTTTTGGGGGACCGCGCAGGATACGCAGTATTTT

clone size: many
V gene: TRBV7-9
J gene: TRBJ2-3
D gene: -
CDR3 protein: CASSSVYRVSTDTQYF
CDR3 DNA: TGTGCCAGCAGTTCCGTTTACAGGGTATCCACAGATACGCAGTATTTT

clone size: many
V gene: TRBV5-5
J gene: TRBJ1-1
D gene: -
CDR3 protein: CASSLRGFSTEAFF
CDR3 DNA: TGTGCCAGCAGCTTGCGGGGGTTCAGCACTGAAGCTTTCTTT

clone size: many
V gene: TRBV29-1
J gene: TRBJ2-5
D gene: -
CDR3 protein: CSVGSSETQYF
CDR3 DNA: TGCAGCGTTGGTAGCAGCGAGACCCAGTACTTC

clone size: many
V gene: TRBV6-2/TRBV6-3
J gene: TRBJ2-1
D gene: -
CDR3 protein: CASSYRDYNEQFF
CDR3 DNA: TGTGCCAGCAGTTACAGGGACTACAATGAGCAGTTCTTC

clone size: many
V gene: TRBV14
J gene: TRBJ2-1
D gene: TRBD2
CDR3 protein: CASSSLAGGHNEQFF
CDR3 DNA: TGTGCCAGCAGCAGCTTGGCGGGAGGACACAATGAGCAGTTCTTC